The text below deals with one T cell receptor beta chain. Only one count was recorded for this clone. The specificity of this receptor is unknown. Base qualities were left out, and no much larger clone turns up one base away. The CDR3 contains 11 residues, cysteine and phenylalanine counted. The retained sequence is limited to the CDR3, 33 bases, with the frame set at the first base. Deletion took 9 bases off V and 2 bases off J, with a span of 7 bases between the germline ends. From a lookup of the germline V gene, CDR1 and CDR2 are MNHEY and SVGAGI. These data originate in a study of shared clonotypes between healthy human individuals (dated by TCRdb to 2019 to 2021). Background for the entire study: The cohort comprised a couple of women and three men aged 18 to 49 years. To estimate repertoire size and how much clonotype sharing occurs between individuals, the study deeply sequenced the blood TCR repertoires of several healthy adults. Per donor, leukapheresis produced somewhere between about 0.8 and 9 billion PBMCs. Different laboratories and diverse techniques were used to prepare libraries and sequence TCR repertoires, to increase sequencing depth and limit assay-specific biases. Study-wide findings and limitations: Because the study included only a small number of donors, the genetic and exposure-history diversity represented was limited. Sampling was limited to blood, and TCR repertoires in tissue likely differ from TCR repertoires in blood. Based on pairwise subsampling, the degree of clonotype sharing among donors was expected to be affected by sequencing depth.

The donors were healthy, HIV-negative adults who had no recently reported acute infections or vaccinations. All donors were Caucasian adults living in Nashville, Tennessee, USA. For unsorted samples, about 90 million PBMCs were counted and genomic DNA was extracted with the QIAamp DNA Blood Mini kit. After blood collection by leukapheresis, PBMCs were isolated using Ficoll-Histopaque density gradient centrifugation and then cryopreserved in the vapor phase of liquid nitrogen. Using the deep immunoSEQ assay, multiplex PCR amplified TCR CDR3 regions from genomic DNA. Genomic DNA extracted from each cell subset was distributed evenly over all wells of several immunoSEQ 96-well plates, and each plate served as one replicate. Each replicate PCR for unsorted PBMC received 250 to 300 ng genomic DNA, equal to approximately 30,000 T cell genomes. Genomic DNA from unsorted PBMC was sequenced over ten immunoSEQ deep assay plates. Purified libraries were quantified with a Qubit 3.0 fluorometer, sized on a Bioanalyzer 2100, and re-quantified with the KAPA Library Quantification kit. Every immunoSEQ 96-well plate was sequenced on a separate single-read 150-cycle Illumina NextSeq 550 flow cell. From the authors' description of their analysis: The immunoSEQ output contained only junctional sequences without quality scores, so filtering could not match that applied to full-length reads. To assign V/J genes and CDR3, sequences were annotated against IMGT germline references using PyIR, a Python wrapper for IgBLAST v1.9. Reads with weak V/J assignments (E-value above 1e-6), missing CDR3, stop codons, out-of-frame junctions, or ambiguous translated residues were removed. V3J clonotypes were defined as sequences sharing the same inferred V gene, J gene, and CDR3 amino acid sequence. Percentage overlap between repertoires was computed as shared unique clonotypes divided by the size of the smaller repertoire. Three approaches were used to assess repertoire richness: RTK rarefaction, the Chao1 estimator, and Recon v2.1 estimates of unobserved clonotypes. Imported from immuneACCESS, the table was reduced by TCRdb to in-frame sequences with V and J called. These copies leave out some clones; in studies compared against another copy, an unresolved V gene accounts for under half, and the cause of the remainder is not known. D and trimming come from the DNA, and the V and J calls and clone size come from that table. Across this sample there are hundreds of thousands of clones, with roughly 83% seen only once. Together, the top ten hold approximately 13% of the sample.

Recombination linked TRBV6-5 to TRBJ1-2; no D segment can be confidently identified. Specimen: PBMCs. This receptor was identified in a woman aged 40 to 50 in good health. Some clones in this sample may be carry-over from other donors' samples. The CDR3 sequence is CASTDNYGYTF. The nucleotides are TGTGCCAGTACAGACAACTATGGCTACACCTTC.